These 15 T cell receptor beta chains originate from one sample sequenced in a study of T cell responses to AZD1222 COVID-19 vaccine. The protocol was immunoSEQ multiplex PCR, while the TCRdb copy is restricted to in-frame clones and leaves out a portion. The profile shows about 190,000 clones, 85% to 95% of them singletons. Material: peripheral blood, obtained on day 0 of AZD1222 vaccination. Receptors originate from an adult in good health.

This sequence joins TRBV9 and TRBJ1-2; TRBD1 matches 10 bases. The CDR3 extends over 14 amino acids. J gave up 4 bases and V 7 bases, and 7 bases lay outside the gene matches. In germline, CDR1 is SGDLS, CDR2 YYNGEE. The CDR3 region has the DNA TGTGCCAGCGGCGGAGACAGGGGGCCCTATGGCTACACCTTC. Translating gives CASGGDRGPYGYTF.

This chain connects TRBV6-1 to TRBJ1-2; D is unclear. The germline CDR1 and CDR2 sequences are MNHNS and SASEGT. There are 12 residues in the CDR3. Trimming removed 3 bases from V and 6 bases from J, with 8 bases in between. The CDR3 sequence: CASSDAINGYTF. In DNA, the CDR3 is TGTGCCAGCAGTGATGCCATAAATGGCTACACCTTC.

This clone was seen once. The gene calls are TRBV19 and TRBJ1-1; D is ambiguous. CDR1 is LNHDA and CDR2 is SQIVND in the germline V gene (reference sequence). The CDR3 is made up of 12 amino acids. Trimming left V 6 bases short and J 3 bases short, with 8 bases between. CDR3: CASSRWDTEAFF. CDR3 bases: TGTGCCAGTAGCCGATGGGACACTGAAGCTTTCTTT.

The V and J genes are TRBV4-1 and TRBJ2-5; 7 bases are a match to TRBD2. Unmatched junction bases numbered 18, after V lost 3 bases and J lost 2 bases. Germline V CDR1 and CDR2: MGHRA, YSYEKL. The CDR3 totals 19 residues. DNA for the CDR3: TGCGCCAGCAGCCAGGCGGAAAGGTTGGGGGGGAACGCTCAAGAGACCCAGTACTTC. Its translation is CASSQAERLGGNAQETQYF.

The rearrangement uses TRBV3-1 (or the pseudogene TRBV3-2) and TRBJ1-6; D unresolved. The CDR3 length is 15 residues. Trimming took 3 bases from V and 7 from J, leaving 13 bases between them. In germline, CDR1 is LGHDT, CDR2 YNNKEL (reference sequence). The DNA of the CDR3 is TGTGCCAGCAGCCAGGGGAGTCCTCAAAATTCACCCCTCCACTTT. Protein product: CASSQGSPQNSPLHF.

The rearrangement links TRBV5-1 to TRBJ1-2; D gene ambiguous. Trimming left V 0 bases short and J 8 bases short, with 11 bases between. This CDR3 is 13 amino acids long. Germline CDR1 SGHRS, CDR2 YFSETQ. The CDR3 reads CASSLAWDGGYTF. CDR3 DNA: TGCGCCAGCAGCTTGGCCTGGGATGGCGGCTACACCTTC.

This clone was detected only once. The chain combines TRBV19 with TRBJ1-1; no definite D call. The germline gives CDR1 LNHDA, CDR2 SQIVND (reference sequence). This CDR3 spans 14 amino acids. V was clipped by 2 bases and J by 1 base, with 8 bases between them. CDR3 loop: CASSILRQNTEAFF. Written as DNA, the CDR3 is TGTGCCAGTAGTATATTGAGGCAGAACACTGAAGCTTTCTTT.

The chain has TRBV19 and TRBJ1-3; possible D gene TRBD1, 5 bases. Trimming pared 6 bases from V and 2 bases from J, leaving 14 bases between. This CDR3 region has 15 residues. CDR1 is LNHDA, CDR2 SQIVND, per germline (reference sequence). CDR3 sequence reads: CASRSTSGTGNTIYF. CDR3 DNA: TGTGCCAGTAGGTCAACCTCAGGGACTGGAAACACCATATATTTT.

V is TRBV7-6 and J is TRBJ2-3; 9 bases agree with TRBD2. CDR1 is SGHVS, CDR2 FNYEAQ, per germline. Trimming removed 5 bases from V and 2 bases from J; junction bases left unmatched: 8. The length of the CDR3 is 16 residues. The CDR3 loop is CASSPRGGGATDTQYF. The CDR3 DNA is TGTGCCAGCAGCCCCCGCGGCGGGGGGGCCACAGATACGCAGTATTTT.

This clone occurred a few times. CDR3 nucleotides: TGTGCCAGCAGCTTAACAGGGGCAACTGAAGCTTTCTTT. As protein: CASSLTGATEAFF. This chain uses TRBV7-8 with TRBJ1-1, with 7 bases fitting TRBD1. V trimming: 2 bases; J trimming: 5 bases; junction bases outside the gene matches: 2. This CDR3 region has 13 residues. CDR1 is SGHVS, CDR2 FQNEAQ, per germline.

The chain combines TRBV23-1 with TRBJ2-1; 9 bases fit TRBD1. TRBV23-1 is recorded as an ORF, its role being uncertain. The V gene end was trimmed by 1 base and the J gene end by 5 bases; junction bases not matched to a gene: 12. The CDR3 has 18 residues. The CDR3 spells CASSQYLFRRDRDNEQFF. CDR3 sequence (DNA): TGCGCCAGCAGTCAATATCTGTTTCGAAGGGACAGGGACAATGAGCAGTTCTTC.

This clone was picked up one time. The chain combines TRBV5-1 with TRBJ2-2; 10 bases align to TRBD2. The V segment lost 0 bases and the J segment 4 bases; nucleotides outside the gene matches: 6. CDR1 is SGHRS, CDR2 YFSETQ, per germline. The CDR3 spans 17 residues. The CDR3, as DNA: TGCGCCAGCAGCTTGGAGCGGGGGGGCCAAGGCACCGGGGAGCTGTTTTTT. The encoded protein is CASSLERGGQGTGELFF.

The CDR3 spells CAWRMRGGQTGELFF. The CDR3, as DNA: TGTGCCTGGAGGATGCGGGGGGGCCAGACCGGGGAGCTGTTTTTT. The rearrangement joins TRBV30 to TRBJ2-2; 9 positions agree with TRBD2. Trimming at V came to 3 bases and at J to 5 bases, leaving 7 bases not matched to a gene. The germline V gene encodes CDR1 GTSNPN and CDR2 SVGIG (reference sequence). The CDR3 covers 15 residues.

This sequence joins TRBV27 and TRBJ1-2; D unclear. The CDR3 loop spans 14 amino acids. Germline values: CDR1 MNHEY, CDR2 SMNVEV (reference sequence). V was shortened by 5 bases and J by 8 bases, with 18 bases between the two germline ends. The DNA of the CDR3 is TGTGCCAGCAGTGAGGGCACGGGCCCCAGGGGCTACACCTTC. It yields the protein CASSEGTGPRGYTF.

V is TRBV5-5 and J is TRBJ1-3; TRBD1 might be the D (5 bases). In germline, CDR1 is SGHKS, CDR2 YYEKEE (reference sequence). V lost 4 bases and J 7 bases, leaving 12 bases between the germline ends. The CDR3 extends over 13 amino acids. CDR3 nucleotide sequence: TGTGCCAGCAGCCCACGACAGCGGAACACCATATATTTT. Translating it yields CASSPRQRNTIYF.